This T cell receptor (beta chain) originates from a study of OX40 agonist ivuxolimab in advanced cancers. Study-level findings and limits: Certain nonresponders likewise exhibited a low normalized T-cell clonal expansion.

Sequencing was performed with immunoSEQ multiplex PCR; in TCRdb, only in-frame clones are kept and a portion is missing. Of 65,000 to 85,000 clones listed, roughly 90% are singletons. CDR1 SEHNR and CDR2 FQNEAQ come from the germline V gene (reference sequence). V was pared by 4 bases and J by 2 bases, with 9 bases between. The length of the CDR3 is 15 residues. With respect to this clone: Its antigen is as yet unknown.

This receptor was taken from an adult with an advanced solid tumor such as melanoma, head and neck, liver or kidney cancer. The chain couples TRBV7-9 to TRBJ2-6; tentatively, D is TRBD2 (5 bases). This specimen was CD4+ or CD8+ T cells sorted from blood, taken in a trial of the OX40 agonist ivuxolimab. CDR3: CASSYREAGANVLTF. The CDR3 coding sequence is TGTGCCAGCAGCTACCGGGAAGCTGGGGCCAACGTCCTGACTTTC.